This T cell receptor (beta chain) was obtained from a study of cytomegalovirus exposure and HLA in healthy donors. V was cut by 3 bases and J by 4 bases, with 14 bases left in between. The CDR3 sequence is 15 residues long. Germline CDR1 and CDR2: SNHLY and FYNNEI. Researchers ran the PCR with 60 Vbeta and 13 Jbeta primers. The data were produced by immunoSEQ multiplex PCR, yet TCRdb's version contains in-frame clones alone and is incomplete. This table has roughly 150,000 clones, approximately 83% appearing once. General observations from the study: Roughly 170 TCR beta chains were listed as cytomegalovirus-associated. Near-uniform donor sequencing depth was presumed by presence/absence analyses. Later on, an analysis tied approximately 15,000 TCR beta sequences to HLA alleles at 0.05 false discovery rate.

Concerning this clone: No antigen is known for it.

The rearrangement uses TRBV2 and TRBJ2-3; perhaps TRBD1 as D (7 bases). The sequence derives from a male donor in good health and CMV-seronegative. The sequencing sample was made of PBMCs. CDR3 in amino acids: CASSEEGANADTQYF. CDR3 nucleotide sequence: TGTGCCAGCAGTGAGGAGGGGGCGAACGCAGATACGCAGTATTTT. Looking up the rest from reference TRBV2 and TRBJ2-3 gives the full variable domain: EPEVTQTPSHQVTQMGQEVILRCVPISNHLYFYWYRQILGQKVEFLVSFYNNEISEKSEIFDDQFSVERPDGSNFTLKIRSTKLEDSAMYFCASSEEGANADTQYFGPGTRLTVL.